Sequencing of this TCR beta chain was carried out in a study of T cell responses to AZD1222 COVID-19 vaccine. The CDR3 consists of 17 residues. In germline, CDR1 is MGHRA, CDR2 YSYEKL. The ends were cut back, 0 bases at V and 0 bases at J, with 12 bases in the middle. Data came from immunoSEQ multiplex PCR; TCRdb stores just in-frame clones and leaves some out. The repertoire holds about 62,000 clones, with approximately 90% as singletons. This material consisted of peripheral blood, taken on day 0 of AZD1222 vaccination. The chain carries TRBV4-1 and TRBJ1-3; D unclear. The TCR sequence derives from an adult in good health. DNA of the CDR3: TGCGCCAGCAGCCAAGATGCCAGGCCCTACTCTGGAAACACCATATATTTT. It specifies CASSQDARPYSGNTIYF.